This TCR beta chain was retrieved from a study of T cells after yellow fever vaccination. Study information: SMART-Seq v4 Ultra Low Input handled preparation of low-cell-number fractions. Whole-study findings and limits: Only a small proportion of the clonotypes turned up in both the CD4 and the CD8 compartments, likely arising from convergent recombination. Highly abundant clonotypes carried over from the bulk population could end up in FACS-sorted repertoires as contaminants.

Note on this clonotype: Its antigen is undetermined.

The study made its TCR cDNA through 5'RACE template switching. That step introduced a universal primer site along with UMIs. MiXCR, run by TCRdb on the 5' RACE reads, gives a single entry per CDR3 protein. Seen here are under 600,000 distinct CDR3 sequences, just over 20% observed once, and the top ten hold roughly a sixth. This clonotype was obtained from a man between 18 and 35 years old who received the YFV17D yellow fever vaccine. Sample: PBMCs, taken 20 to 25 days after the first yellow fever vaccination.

This CDR3 is CASSPDRSPGHHYEQYV. The CDR3 DNA sequence: TGTGCCAGCAGTCCTGACAGGTCCCCGGGGCACCATTACGAGCAGTACGTC. This rearrangement joins TRBV6-2 or TRBV6-3 to TRBJ2-7; tentatively, D is TRBD1 (6 bases). V was pared by 5 bases and J by 4 bases, with 24 bases between. The CDR3 consists of 17 residues. CDR1 MNHEY and CDR2 SVGEGT come from the germline V gene.